Shown below are 17 T cell receptor beta chains from a single sample sequenced in a study of blood T cells in healthy people across ages. PCR was performed a second time for about 7 to 12 cycles using a sample-barcoded 5' primer and a J-beta primer mix. TCRdb used MiXCR to reprocess the 5' RACE reads, holding one entry per CDR3 protein. The sample has around 1.5 million distinct CDR3 sequences, 45% to 70% seen once. The sequencing input was blood. These receptors originate from a man younger than 35 in good health.

This sequence joins TRBV7-9 and TRBJ1-1; perhaps TRBD1 as D (5 bases). The V gene's germline CDR1 is SEHNR and CDR2 FQNEAQ (reference sequence). V gave up 5 bases and J gave up 4 bases, with 20 bases separating them. CDR3 length: 16 residues. CDR3 sequence reads: CASSPPRRGVSTEAFF. For the CDR3, the DNA is TGTGCCAGCAGCCCCCCCCGGAGGGGAGTGAGCACTGAAGCTTTCTTT.

This clonotype was detected a few times. The chain links TRBV12-3 or TRBV12-4 to TRBJ2-3, with TRBD2 matching 7 bases. V was clipped by 3 bases and J by 3 bases; unmatched bases: 12. The CDR3 extends over 17 amino acids. The CDR3 loop reads CASSFYSEFGGTDTQYF. The CDR3 coding sequence is TGTGCCAGCAGTTTCTATTCGGAGTTCGGGGGGACAGATACGCAGTATTTT.

This sequence joins TRBV12-3 or TRBV12-4 and TRBJ2-3; 8 nucleotides line up with TRBD2. The trim removed 4 bases at V and 7 bases at J, leaving 10 bases unmatched. This CDR3 is built from 15 residues. The CDR3 nucleotides are TGTGCCAGCAGTTCCGAACGGGAGGGGGGATATACGCAGTATTTT. As protein: CASSSEREGGYTQYF.

The chain couples TRBV7-2 to TRBJ2-1; 11 bases line up with TRBD2. The end of the DNA aligns better with TRBJ2-7, so the J call may be wrong. Germline V gene sequence: CDR1 SGHTA, CDR2 FQGNSA. CDR3 length: 17 amino acids. The CDR3 here is CASSLGSGGASYNEQYF. The CDR3 DNA reads TGTGCCAGCAGCTTAGGTAGCGGGGGGGCCTCCTACAATGAGCAGTACTTC.

This chain links TRBV7-2 with TRBJ2-7, with 11 bases fitting TRBD2. The CDR3 covers 14 residues. Germline V CDR1 and CDR2: SGHTA, FQGNSA. V was clipped by 7 bases and J by 3 bases; unmatched bases: 5. The CDR3 reads CASNLGTSGYEQYF. The DNA for the CDR3 is TGTGCCAGCAACCTGGGGACTAGCGGCTACGAGCAGTACTTC.

This chain connects TRBV7-2 to TRBJ2-5; 8 bases map to TRBD2. CDR3 size: 16 residues. CDR1 and CDR2 from the germline V gene are SGHTA and FQGNSA. Trimming at V came to 1 base and at J to 3 bases, leaving 7 bases not matched to a gene. CDR3 DNA: TGTACCAGCAGCTTAGTGCCAGCGGGGGAGGAAGAGACCCAGTACTTC. Encoded protein: CTSSLVPAGEEETQYF.

This clonotype has just a few counts. The rearrangement uses TRBV2 and TRBJ1-2; 10 bases are a match to TRBD1. Germline CDR1 SNHLY, CDR2 FYNNEI. The CDR3 is 16 amino acids. The V segment lost 1 base and the J segment 3 bases; nucleotides outside the gene matches: 5. The CDR3 nucleotides read TGTGCCAGCAGTGAAGGACCGGGACAGGGGTACTATGGCTACACCTTC. Translated: CASSEGPGQGYYGYTF. Combining the CDR3 with reference TRBV2 and TRBJ1-2 gives the whole variable domain EPEVTQTPSHQVTQMGQEVILRCVPISNHLYFYWYRQILGQKVEFLVSFYNNEISEKSEIFDDQFSVERPDGSNFTLKIRSTKLEDSAMYFCASSEGPGQGYYGYTFGSGTRLTVV.

V is TRBV7-9 and J is TRBJ2-1, with D possibly TRBD2 on 6 matching bases. The CDR3 extends over 15 amino acids. Germline CDR1 is SEHNR and CDR2 is FQNEAQ (reference sequence). Trimming took off 5 bases at V and 6 bases at J, with 17 bases between the two ends. The CDR3 loop reads CASSIPGSPSNEQFF. The CDR3 DNA is TGTGCCAGCAGCATCCCCGGGAGTCCCTCCAATGAGCAGTTCTTC.

This clonotype was seen a few times. V and J are TRBV12-3 or TRBV12-4 and TRBJ1-1; possibly TRBD1 for D (6 bases). CDR3 length equals 14 residues. Trimming left V 5 bases short and J 2 bases short, with 12 bases between. In DNA, the CDR3 is TGTGCCAGCAGTCCTCAGGGGAAAAACACTGAAGCTTTCTTT. Translation: CASSPQGKNTEAFF.

The chain recombines TRBV4-1 with TRBJ2-7, with 7 bases lining up with TRBD1. V lost 1 base, J lost 7 bases, and 7 bases stayed unmatched. Per germline, CDR1 MGHRA and CDR2 YSYEKL. This CDR3 is 14 amino acids long. For the CDR3, the DNA is TGCGCCAGCAGCCAAGGCAAGGGGGCATGGGAGCAGTACTTC. It encodes CASSQGKGAWEQYF.

The sample holds a few counts of this clonotype. This rearrangement joins TRBV29-1 to TRBJ2-1; possible D gene TRBD2, 5 bases. Trimming cost V 4 bases and J 8 bases, with 15 bases left between them. The CDR3 is 13 amino acids. Germline V gives CDR1 SQVTM, CDR2 ANQGSEA. This CDR3 reads CSVALARTYEQFF. The DNA of the CDR3 is TGCAGCGTTGCCCTAGCACGGACGTATGAGCAGTTCTTC.

J is TRBJ1-6 and V is TRBV20-1; weak D call: TRBD1 (5 bases). CDR1 and CDR2 (germline): DFQATT, SNEGSKA (reference sequence). The CDR3 loop spans 20 amino acids. Between the trimmed V and J ends, which lost 0 bases and 0 bases, there was a span of 21 bases. The CDR3 DNA is TGCAGTGCTAGAGATTACTCCAGGGCCGTGTTTAGCTCCTATAATTCACCCCTCCACTTT. Residues: CSARDYSRAVFSSYNSPLHF.

The CDR3 spells CASSPGPRSGNTIYF. The CDR3 DNA is TGTGCCAGCAGCCCCGGACCGCGCTCTGGAAACACCATATATTTT. The chain is built from TRBV5-5 and TRBJ1-3; no firm D call. V lost 4 bases to trimming and J lost 0 bases, with 11 bases between them. The CDR3 runs 15 residues. Per the germline V gene, CDR1 is SGHKS and CDR2 is YYEKEE (reference sequence).

This chain joins TRBV4-2 and TRBJ1-5; no clear D gene. This CDR3 is built from 15 residues. Germline V lookup: CDR1 LGHNA, CDR2 YNFKEQ. Trimming stripped 0 bases from V and 3 bases from J, with 9 bases between. Here the CDR3 DNA reads TGTGCCAGCAGCCAAGATGGTCAGGACAATCAGCCCCAGCATTTT. Translating gives CASSQDGQDNQPQHF.

The chain joins TRBV7-9 to TRBJ2-1, with D hard to call. V was pared by 5 bases and J by 11 bases, with 13 bases between. CDR3 length: 12 amino acids. The germline CDR1 and CDR2 sequences are SEHNR and FQNEAQ (reference sequence). Written as DNA, the CDR3 is TGTGCCAGCAGCCCCCCAGAAGGTCAGCAGTTCTTC. Protein: CASSPPEGQQFF.

This clonotype was found a few times. V and J are TRBV20-1 and TRBJ2-7, with TRBD2 matching 12 bases. The CDR3 has 14 residues. Germline V lookup: CDR1 DFQATT, CDR2 SNEGSKA (reference sequence). V was pared by 3 bases and J by 2 bases, with 2 bases of the junction left unmatched. The chain's CDR3 is CSASPSGRAYEQYF. CDR3 nucleotide sequence: TGCAGTGCTAGTCCTAGCGGGAGGGCCTACGAGCAGTACTTC.

This clonotype was observed a few times. The J gene is TRBJ2-5, the V gene TRBV20-1; D remains ambiguous. V was clipped by 6 bases and J by 3 bases, with 14 bases between them. Germline assignment: CDR1 DFQATT and CDR2 SNEGSKA (reference sequence). The CDR3 extends over 13 amino acids. CDR3 coding DNA: TGCAGTGCAATCATGGGCGGAGAAGAGACCCAGTACTTC. Protein: CSAIMGGEETQYF.